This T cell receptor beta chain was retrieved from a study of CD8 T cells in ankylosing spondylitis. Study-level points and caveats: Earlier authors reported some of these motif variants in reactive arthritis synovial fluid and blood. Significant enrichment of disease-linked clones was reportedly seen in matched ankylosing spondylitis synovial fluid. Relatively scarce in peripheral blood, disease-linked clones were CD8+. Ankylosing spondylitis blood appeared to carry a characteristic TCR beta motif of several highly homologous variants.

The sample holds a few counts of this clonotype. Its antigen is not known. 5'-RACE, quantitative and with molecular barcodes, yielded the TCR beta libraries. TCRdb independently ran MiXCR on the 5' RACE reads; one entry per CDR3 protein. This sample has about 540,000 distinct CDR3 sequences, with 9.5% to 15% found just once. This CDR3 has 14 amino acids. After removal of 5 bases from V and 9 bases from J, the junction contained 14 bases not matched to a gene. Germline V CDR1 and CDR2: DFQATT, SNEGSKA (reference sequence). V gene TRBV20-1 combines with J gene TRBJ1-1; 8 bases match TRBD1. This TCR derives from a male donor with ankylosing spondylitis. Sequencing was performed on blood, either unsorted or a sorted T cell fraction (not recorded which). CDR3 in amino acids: CSADIRTGQRQAFF. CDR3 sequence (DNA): TGCAGTGCTGACATAAGGACAGGGCAGCGTCAAGCTTTCTTT.